The 28 T cell receptor beta chains below were found in one sample sequenced in a study of shared clonotypes between healthy human individuals. Sequencing used immunoSEQ multiplex PCR; TCRdb keeps in-frame clones, though not all of them. This table has about 710,000 clones, roughly two thirds appearing once. Sequencing used memory CD4+ T cells sorted from blood. Documented subset: CD45RA-negative fraction. These receptors all stem from a woman younger than 45 in good health.

Concerning this clone: The same CDR3 can be traced to other DNA sequences in this sample. This chain connects TRBV18 to TRBJ1-1; possible D gene TRBD1, 5 bases. This CDR3 has 13 residues. CDR1 and CDR2 (germline): KGHSH, LQKENI. Trimming removed 3 bases at V and 3 bases at J, with 8 bases between. CDR3 region: CASSPRRDTEAFF. CDR3 nucleotides: TGTGCCAGCTCACCGCGCAGGGACACTGAAGCTTTCTTT.

The V and J genes are TRBV4-1 and TRBJ2-7; 7 bases map to TRBD1. The ends lost 3 bases at V and 1 base at J; junction bases unmatched: 3. The length of the CDR3 is 14 residues. CDR1 is MGHRA, CDR2 YSYEKL, per germline. CDR3 residues: CASSQQGVSYEQYF. As DNA, the CDR3 is TGCGCCAGCAGCCAGCAGGGGGTTTCCTACGAGCAGTACTTC.

The rearrangement uses TRBV28 and TRBJ2-5; D gene unclear. Germline V gene lookup returns CDR1 MDHEN and CDR2 SYDVKM. Trimming stripped 2 bases from V and 0 bases from J, with 13 bases between. The CDR3 is 16 residues long. The CDR3 bases are TGTGCCAGCAGTTTACCGACAAAATCGTACCAAGAGACCCAGTACTTC. This codes for CASSLPTKSYQETQYF.

The rearrangement links TRBV25-1 to TRBJ2-5; maybe TRBD1 (6 bases). With 3 bases removed from V and 4 bases from J, the gap between germline ends came to 9 bases. Per the germline V gene, CDR1 is MGHDK and CDR2 is SYGVNS. The CDR3 consists of 13 residues. CDR3 nucleotides: TGTGCCAGCAGTGATACAGGGCTAGAGACCCAGTACTTC. Its protein product is CASSDTGLETQYF.

The genes are TRBV9 and TRBJ2-1; no clear D gene. In germline, CDR1 is SGDLS, CDR2 YYNGEE. Trimming took 0 bases from V and 6 from J, leaving 7 bases between them. The CDR3 runs 13 residues. CDR3 DNA sequence: TGTGCCAGCAGCGTAGGGCGACCCAATGAGCAGTTCTTC. Translation: CASSVGRPNEQFF.

The rearrangement uses TRBV19 and TRBJ2-2; D possibly corresponds to TRBD1 (6 bases). Germline assignment: CDR1 LNHDA and CDR2 SQIVND (reference sequence). Deletions cut 5 bases from V and 2 bases from J, with 12 bases between. This CDR3 is built from 15 residues. CDR3 in DNA: TGTGCCAGTAGTCCCGGGACACTCAACACCGGGGAGCTGTTTTTT. It specifies CASSPGTLNTGELFF.

This sequence joins TRBV2 and TRBJ2-5; the match to TRBD2 covers 9 bases. The germline V gene encodes CDR1 SNHLY and CDR2 FYNNEI. This CDR3 has 14 amino acids. The junction had 4 bases not matched to a gene; V was cut back by 3 bases and J by 5 bases. The CDR3 coding sequence is TGTGCCAGCAGTGAGCGGGAGGGCCGGGAGACCCAGTACTTC. Translating gives CASSEREGRETQYF.

This clone was counted only a few times. The V and J genes are TRBV19 and TRBJ1-5; D is uncertain. The germline V gene has CDR1 LNHDA and CDR2 SQIVND (reference sequence). The V gene lost 6 bases and the J gene lost 2 bases, with 11 bases spanning the gap. The CDR3 spans 14 residues. This CDR3 reads CASRRLFGNQPQHF. CDR3 DNA sequence: TGTGCCAGTAGGCGTCTCTTTGGCAATCAGCCCCAGCATTTT.

A remark on this clone: No DNA is shown, since the ends of the CDR3 on it are uncertain; the CDR3 is the one TCRdb lists. The chain has TRBV28 and TRBJ2-2; the DNA was not compared with TRBD2, the D call given in the table. Germline CDR1 reads MDHEN; CDR2 reads SYDVKM. The CDR3 adds up to 15 amino acids, both ends counted. CDR3 sequence: CASSSSSPGSEELFF.

The V call is TRBV19, the J call TRBJ2-3; D is unclear. V was clipped by 6 bases and J by 5 bases, with 15 bases between them. Germline values: CDR1 LNHDA, CDR2 SQIVND (reference sequence). CDR3 length: 14 amino acids. In DNA form, the CDR3 reads TGTGCCAGTAGCCAATTGTCCACGGGAGATACGCAGTATTTT. This gives the protein CASSQLSTGDTQYF.

This clone has a single count. The V and J genes are TRBV20-1 and TRBJ2-5; D is undetermined. The end of the DNA aligns better with TRBJ2-7, so the J call may be wrong. CDR3 length: 11 residues. Germline values: CDR1 DFQATT, CDR2 SNEGSKA (reference sequence). The CDR3 here is CSALGYYEQYF. For the CDR3, the DNA is TGCAGTGCATTAGGGTACTACGAGCAGTACTTC.

The genes are TRBV5-6 and TRBJ1-2, with 7 bases lining up with TRBD1. V lost 5 bases to trimming and J lost 4 bases; unmatched junction nucleotides: 11. This CDR3 is built from 15 residues. Per germline, CDR1 SGHDT and CDR2 YYEEEE. For the CDR3, the DNA is TGTGCCAGCAGACAGGGGCCGGACAGCATCTATGGCTACACCTTC. Amino acid sequence: CASRQGPDSIYGYTF.

V usage is TRBV5-1 and J usage is TRBJ1-1; weak D call: TRBD1 (6 bases). V was trimmed by 3 bases and J by 5 bases, leaving 14 bases between them. CDR1 is SGHRS, CDR2 YFSETQ, per germline. This CDR3 spans 14 amino acids. CDR3 DNA sequence: TGCGCCAGCAGCTGGGGGCCGGGGGAGACTGAAGCTTTCTTT. This sequence encodes CASSWGPGETEAFF.

This chain uses TRBV19 with TRBJ2-7; 11 bases are shared with TRBD2. In germline, CDR1 is LNHDA, CDR2 SQIVND (reference sequence). This CDR3 spans 16 amino acids. V was pared by 10 bases and J by 6 bases, with 17 bases of the junction left unmatched. CDR3 amino acids: CATLRGGLAAVCEQYF. In nucleotides, the CDR3 is TGTGCCACCCTGAGGGGGGGACTAGCGGCCGTTTGCGAGCAGTACTTC. Based on the CDR3 plus reference TRBV19 and TRBJ2-7, the full variable domain is DGGITQSPKYLFRKEGQNVTLSCEQNLNHDAMYWYRQDPGQGLRLIYYSQIVNDFQKGDIAEGYSVSREKKESFPLTVTSAQKNPTAFYLCATLRGGLAAVCEQYFGPGTRLTVT.

The rearrangement links TRBV25-1 to TRBJ2-7; D gene uncertain. This CDR3 has 12 amino acids. CDR1 is MGHDK, CDR2 SYGVNS, per germline. V lost 10 bases and J lost 1, with 11 bases in between. CDR3 bases: TGTGCCACCGATACCGATTCCTACGAGCAGTACTTC. This sequence encodes CATDTDSYEQYF.

This chain joins TRBV28 and TRBJ1-2, with 7 bases lining up with TRBD1. The CDR3 sequence is 16 residues long. Germline values: CDR1 MDHEN, CDR2 SYDVKM. Trimming removed 5 bases from V and 0 bases from J; junction bases left unmatched: 9. CDR3 DNA: TGTGCCAGCAGTGGACCCCGGGGGACAGCTAACTATGGCTACACCTTC. Residues: CASSGPRGTANYGYTF.

The chain couples TRBV6-6 to TRBJ2-7; no clear D. The CDR3 has 11 amino acids. Trimming cost V 6 bases and J 5 bases, with 8 bases left between them. Germline V CDR1 and CDR2: MNHNY, SVGAGI (reference sequence). CDR3: CASSRAHEQYF. Here the CDR3 DNA reads TGTGCCAGCAGCCGAGCTCACGAGCAGTACTTC.

The chain combines TRBV6-6 with TRBJ2-6; D is perhaps TRBD1 (6 bases). The CDR3 is made up of 15 amino acids. The ends were cut back, 11 bases at V and 0 bases at J, with 14 bases in the middle. The germline gives CDR1 MNHNY, CDR2 SVGAGI (reference sequence). CDR3 sequence reads: CAAGTLSSGANVLTF. The CDR3 DNA reads TGTGCCGCCGGGACACTGAGCTCTGGGGCCAACGTCCTGACTTTC.

J is TRBJ2-7 and V is TRBV6-1; 11 bases align to TRBD2. The germline V gene encodes CDR1 MNHNS and CDR2 SASEGT. This CDR3 region has 14 residues. V trimming: 6 bases; J trimming: 2 bases; junction bases outside the gene matches: 3. This CDR3 is CASRMTSGTYEQYF. The DNA for the CDR3 is TGTGCCAGCAGGATGACTAGCGGGACCTACGAGCAGTACTTC.

This clone showed up just a few times. This chain uses TRBV11-2 with TRBJ1-2, with 7 positions matching TRBD1. The CDR3 consists of 13 residues. V shed 5 bases, J shed 8 bases, and the junction held 8 bases outside the gene matches. From germline, CDR1 is SGHAT and CDR2 FQNNGV. CDR3 in amino acids: CASSTRQGQGYTF. The CDR3 region has the DNA TGTGCCAGCAGCACCCGACAGGGCCAAGGCTACACCTTC. Together with reference TRBV11-2 and TRBJ1-2, the CDR3 gives the full variable domain: EAGVAQSPRYKIIEKRQSVAFWCNPISGHATLYWYQQILGQGPKLLIQFQNNGVVDDSQLPKDRFSAERLKGVDSTLKIQPAKLEDSAVYLCASSTRQGQGYTFGSGTRLTVV.

The chain combines TRBV11-2 with TRBJ1-3, with a possible D match to TRBD1 (6 bases). This CDR3 is 16 amino acids long. V was clipped by 2 bases and J by 4 bases, with 15 bases between them. From germline, CDR1 is SGHAT and CDR2 FQNNGV. This CDR3 is CASSLRAATGGNTIYF. Written as DNA, the CDR3 is TGTGCCAGCAGCTTAAGGGCCGCGACAGGAGGAAACACCATATATTTT.

This chain joins TRBV30 and TRBJ1-5, with a tentative D call TRBD1 (6 bases). The CDR3 sequence is 11 residues long. V was trimmed by 2 bases and J by 11 bases, leaving 10 bases between them. Germline CDR1 reads GTSNPN; CDR2 reads SVGIG (reference sequence). The CDR3 bases are TGTGCCTGGAGTTCCGGGGGCGCCCAGCATTTT. Protein sequence: CAWSSGGAQHF.

The rearrangement uses TRBV2 and TRBJ2-1; D gene unclear. Germline-derived CDR1 and CDR2 are SNHLY and FYNNEI. The length of the CDR3 is 13 residues. V was trimmed by 8 bases and J by 0 bases, leaving 8 bases between them. The CDR3 loop is CASDLDSYNEQFF. Here the CDR3 DNA reads TGTGCCAGCGACCTCGACTCCTACAATGAGCAGTTCTTC.

A few counts support this clone. The CDR3 loop is CASSQDGATGSPLHF. The CDR3 bases are TGCGCCAGCAGCCAAGATGGAGCCACGGGTTCACCCCTCCACTTT. The J gene is TRBJ1-6, the V gene TRBV4-1; D is unclear. V was pared by 0 bases and J by 9 bases, with 12 bases between. The germline gives CDR1 MGHRA, CDR2 YSYEKL. This CDR3 region has 15 residues.

This clone came up a few times. This chain uses TRBV11-3 with TRBJ2-7; D not certain. Deletions cut 1 base from V and 5 bases from J, with 15 bases between. The CDR3 covers 15 residues. In germline, CDR1 is SGHNT, CDR2 YENEEA. CDR3 bases: TGTGCCAGCAGCTTAGGGTACAGTCCAGGTAACGAGCAGTACTTC. It translates to CASSLGYSPGNEQYF.

The chain is built from TRBV10-2 and TRBJ1-4; D is ambiguous. The CDR3 contains 15 residues. Germline V CDR1 and CDR2: WSHSY, SAAADI. Trimming left V 5 bases short and J 0 bases short, with 10 bases between. CDR3: CASSSPGATNEKLFF. CDR3 DNA sequence: TGCGCCAGCAGTTCTCCCGGAGCAACTAATGAAAAACTGTTTTTT.

This clone was observed a single time. The chain carries TRBV15 and TRBJ1-1; TRBD1 is a possible D gene (5 bases). The CDR3 is 16 amino acids. CDR1 is LNHNV and CDR2 is YYDKDF in the germline V gene (reference sequence). V shed 1 base and J shed 0 bases, with 12 bases lying between them. The CDR3 DNA follows: TGTGCCACCAGCAGAGGAAGGGCGGGGGTGAACACTGAAGCTTTCTTT. It encodes CATSRGRAGVNTEAFF.

The chain carries TRBV7-9 and TRBJ1-4; TRBD1 might be the D (6 bases). This CDR3 is built from 12 residues. V lost 0 bases to trimming and J lost 14 bases, with 10 bases between them. Germline CDR1 is SEHNR and CDR2 is FQNEAQ (reference sequence). CDR3 sequence: CASSLARGGLFF. The DNA for the CDR3 is TGTGCCAGCAGCTTAGCGCGAGGGGGGCTGTTTTTT.